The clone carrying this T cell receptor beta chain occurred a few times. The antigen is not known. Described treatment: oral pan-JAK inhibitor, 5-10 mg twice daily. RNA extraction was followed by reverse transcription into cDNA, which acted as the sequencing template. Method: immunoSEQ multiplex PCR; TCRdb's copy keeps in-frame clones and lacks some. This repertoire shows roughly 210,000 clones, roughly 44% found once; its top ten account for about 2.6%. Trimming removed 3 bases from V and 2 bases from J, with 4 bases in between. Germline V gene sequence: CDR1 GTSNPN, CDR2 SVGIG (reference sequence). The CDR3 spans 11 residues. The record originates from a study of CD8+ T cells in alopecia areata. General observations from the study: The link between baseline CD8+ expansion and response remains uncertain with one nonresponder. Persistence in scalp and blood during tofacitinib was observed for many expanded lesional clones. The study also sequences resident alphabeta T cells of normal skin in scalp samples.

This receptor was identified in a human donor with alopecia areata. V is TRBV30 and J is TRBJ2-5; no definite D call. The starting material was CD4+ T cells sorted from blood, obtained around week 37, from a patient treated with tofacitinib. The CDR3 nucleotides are TGTGCCTGGAGGGATCAAGAGACCCAGTACTTC. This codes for CAWRDQETQYF. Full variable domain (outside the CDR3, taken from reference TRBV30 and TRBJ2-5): SQTIHQWPATLVQPVGSPLSLECTVEGTSNPNLYWYRQAAGRGLQLLFYSVGIGQISSEVPQNLSASRPQDRQFILSSKKLLLSDSGFYLCAWRDQETQYFGPGTRLLVL.